This TCR beta chain came from a study of blood T cell repertoires in COVID-19. Study summary: Sites in the United States, Italy and Spain provided acute and convalescent COVID-19 samples.

Authors' methods: Using reference gene primer amplification, nucleated cell counts were estimated. The protocol was immunoSEQ multiplex PCR, while the TCRdb copy is restricted to in-frame clones and leaves out a portion. V and J calls and clone size are copied from that table; D and trimming were computed from the DNA. The top ten hold around 4% of the sample, which has hundreds of thousands of clones, about 89% seen once. Those who participated ranged in age from roughly 18 to 90 years and resided in 20 to 30 US areas. Two negative PCRs, clearance, or symptom resolution had been documented for recovered Cohort 3 donors. The germline V gene has CDR1 SGHTA and CDR2 FQGNSA. V was cut by 1 base and J by 10 bases, with 17 bases left in between. This CDR3 is built from 15 residues.

The chain couples TRBV7-2 to TRBJ2-1; the D is unclear. The sequencing input was PBMCs or T cells enriched from blood (not recorded which). This TCR was recovered from a woman younger than 45 who had recovered from COVID-19. The CDR3: CASSLDPGPLLEQFF. CDR3 DNA: TGTGCCAGCAGCTTAGATCCGGGTCCCCTTTTAGAGCAGTTCTTC.